Shown below are 11 T cell receptor beta chains from a single sample sequenced in a study of T-cell memory formation after mild COVID-19. TCRdb ran MiXCR on the 5' RACE reads and lists one entry per CDR3 protein. The sample records under 250,000 distinct CDR3 sequences, 15% being singletons. Sequencing input: PBMCs or a T cell subset sorted from them (not recorded which). Every receptor here comes from an adult woman who had mild COVID-19 (a few samples of this study predate the infection). Cell type and time point are not known.

V usage is TRBV12-3 or TRBV12-4 and J usage is TRBJ1-5; no clear D. V was clipped by 7 bases and J by 5 bases, with 12 bases between them. CDR3 length: 13 amino acids. The CDR3 coding sequence is TGTGCCAGCACCCACCGGATGGATCAGCCCCAGCATTTT. This translates into CASTHRMDQPQHF.

The V call is TRBV15, the J call TRBJ2-5; TRBD2 matches at 7 bases. Trimming removed 3 bases from V and 10 bases from J; junction bases left unmatched: 5. CDR1 is LNHNV, CDR2 YYDKDF, per germline (reference sequence). The CDR3 loop spans 12 amino acids. CDR3 nucleotide sequence: TGTGCCACCAGCAGGGAAACGGGAGGCCAGTACTTC. As protein: CATSRETGGQYF.

This clonotype has only a few counts. The chain joins TRBV11-3 to TRBJ2-1; no firm D call. Germline assignment: CDR1 SGHNT and CDR2 YENEEA. CDR3 length equals 16 residues. Trimming removed 5 bases from V and 1 base from J, with 15 bases in between. The CDR3 bases are TGTGCCAGCAGCGACTCAAGGCTTGGATCCTACAATGAGCAGTTCTTC. It translates to CASSDSRLGSYNEQFF.

In this sample, this clonotype turned up a few times. The gene calls are TRBV7-2 and TRBJ2-2; TRBD2 matches at 7 bases. CDR3 length: 15 residues. Germline V gene sequence: CDR1 SGHTA, CDR2 FQGNSA. V dropped 5 bases and J dropped 6; count of bases not matched to a gene: 9. Here the CDR3 reads CASSQSRLAAGELFF. The CDR3 coding sequence is TGTGCCAGCAGCCAATCGCGACTAGCCGCCGGGGAGCTGTTTTTT.

The chain carries TRBV7-7 and TRBJ2-7, with 11 positions matching TRBD1. Germline loops: CDR1 SSHAT, CDR2 FNYEAQ (reference sequence). This CDR3 is built from 14 residues. The ends lost 2 bases at V and 6 bases at J; junction bases unmatched: 3. This CDR3 is CASSLSGTGGEQYF. The CDR3 nucleotides are TGTGCCAGCAGCTTAAGCGGGACAGGGGGCGAGCAGTACTTC.

The chain uses TRBV5-1 and TRBJ1-2; 10 bases match TRBD1. This CDR3 has 16 amino acids. V lost 7 bases to trimming and J lost 8 bases; unmatched junction nucleotides: 17. Per germline, CDR1 SGHRS and CDR2 YFSETQ. Here the CDR3 DNA reads TGCGCCAGCTCCCCTCGGCCCGGGACAGGGGTCGGAGGCTACACCTTC. Protein sequence: CASSPRPGTGVGGYTF.

This clonotype has a single count. This chain uses TRBV29-1 with TRBJ2-1, with 14 bases that match TRBD2. The germline V gene has CDR1 SQVTM and CDR2 ANQGSEA. The CDR3 totals 15 residues. The V segment lost 3 bases and the J segment 6 bases; nucleotides outside the gene matches: 4. CDR3 in DNA: TGCAGCGTTGATGGGACTAGCGGGGGTGTCAATGAGCAGTTCTTC. It codes for CSVDGTSGGVNEQFF.

This clonotype was observed many times. V is TRBV24-1 and J is TRBJ2-1; 9 positions agree with TRBD2. The V gene end was trimmed by 7 bases and the J gene end by 7 bases; junction bases not matched to a gene: 10. The CDR3 has 15 residues. In germline, CDR1 is KGHDR, CDR2 SFDVKD. The CDR3 sequence is CATSRPAGGRNEQFF. In DNA form, the CDR3 reads TGTGCCACCAGCCGTCCAGCGGGGGGACGGAATGAGCAGTTCTTC.

The chain joins TRBV10-3 to TRBJ2-2; D is ambiguous. The length of the CDR3 is 12 residues. Trimming took off 2 bases at V and 11 bases at J, with 9 bases between the two ends. The germline CDR1 and CDR2 sequences are ENHRY and SYGVKD. The CDR3: CAISETESELFF. CDR3 in DNA: TGTGCCATCAGTGAGACGGAGAGCGAGCTGTTTTTT.

This clonotype appeared many times. The V gene is TRBV7-2, the J gene TRBJ2-7; tentative D call: TRBD1 (5 bases). The V end was cut by 5 bases, the J end by 4 bases, with 18 bases between. The CDR3 consists of 15 residues. The germline gives CDR1 SGHTA, CDR2 FQGNSA. The CDR3 here is CASSMGQGVSYEQYF. Here the CDR3 DNA reads TGTGCCAGCAGCATGGGCCAGGGCGTTAGTTACGAGCAGTACTTC.

The chain carries TRBV7-6 and TRBJ1-6; D unresolved. The V gene's germline CDR1 is SGHVS and CDR2 FNYEAQ. V shed 1 base and J shed 8 bases, with 12 bases lying between them. This CDR3 is built from 15 residues. The CDR3 coding sequence is TGTGCCAGCAGCTTAGTCCGAAATGGGGATTCACCCCTCCACTTT. Amino acids: CASSLVRNGDSPLHF. The entire variable domain, with the rest obtained from reference TRBV7-6 and TRBJ1-6, is as follows: GAGVSQSPRYKVTKRGQDVALRCDPISGHVSLYWYRQALGQGPEFLTYFNYEAQQDKSGLPNDRFSAERPEGSISTLTIQRTEQRDSAMYRCASSLVRNGDSPLHFGNGTRLTVT.